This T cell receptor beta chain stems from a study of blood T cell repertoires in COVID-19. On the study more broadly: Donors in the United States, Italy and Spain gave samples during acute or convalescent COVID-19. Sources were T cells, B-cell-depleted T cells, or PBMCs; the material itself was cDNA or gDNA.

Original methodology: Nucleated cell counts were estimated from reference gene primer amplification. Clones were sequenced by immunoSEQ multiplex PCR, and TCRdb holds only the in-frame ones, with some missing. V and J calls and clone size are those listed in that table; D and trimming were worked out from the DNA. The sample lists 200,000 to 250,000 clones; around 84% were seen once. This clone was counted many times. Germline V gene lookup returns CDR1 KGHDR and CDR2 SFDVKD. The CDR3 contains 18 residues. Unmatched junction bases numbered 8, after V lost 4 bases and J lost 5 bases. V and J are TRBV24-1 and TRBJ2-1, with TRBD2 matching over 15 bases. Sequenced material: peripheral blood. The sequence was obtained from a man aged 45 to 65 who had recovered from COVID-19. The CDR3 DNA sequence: TGTGCCACCAGTGACCTCGGGACTAGCGGGAGGAAGAACAATGAGCAGTTCTTC. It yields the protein CATSDLGTSGRKNNEQFF.